This record concerns one T cell receptor beta chain sequence. No cognate antigen has been identified for it. No per-base quality is available; no much larger clone lies one base away. Participants in the prospective study were enrolled through a virtual design, were aged about 18 to 89 years, and lived in 24 United States geographic areas. To assign participants to cohorts, the prospective study relied on clinical history that participants themselves reported in a screening survey and a study questionnaire. In the prospective study, mobile phlebotomists collected whole blood, serum and a nasopharyngeal or oropharyngeal swab from each participant. Participants in the prospective study had the option to provide additional blood draws and questionnaires over a 2-month period. Before DNA extraction, prospective study blood samples were shipped either frozen or at room temperature. The record originates from a study of blood T cell repertoires in COVID-19 (dated by TCRdb to 2018 to 2021). Regarding the study in general: The collaborator samples originated in the United States, Italy and Spain and spanned the acute and convalescent phases of COVID-19. The material from the prospective study consisted of cDNA or gDNA derived from T cells, B-cell-depleted T cells, or PBMCs. Subjects who had been exposed to COVID-19, were actively infected with it, or had recovered from it provided the deeply sampled blood TCRbeta repertoires that made up the dataset. A freely available public database, intended as a resource for researchers studying the immune response to SARS-CoV-2, is where the repertoires were released. The samples were drawn from two sources: the first 160 participants of the ongoing ImmuneRACE study, and about 1,300 subjects contributed by 6 global collaborators. A de-identified subject ID, COVID-19 status, age in years and sex were almost always included in the sample metadata. HLA class I and class II types, where available, came from metadata supplied by the sample provider rather than from assay-based typing.

The germline V gene supplies CDR1 LGHNA and CDR2 YNFKEQ. Counted from cysteine to phenylalanine, this CDR3 has 17 amino acids. Only the CDR3 region is kept as DNA, spanning 51 bases read in frame from base 1. V loses 1 base, J loses 1 base, and the germline ends lie 16 bases apart. TCRbeta CDR3 regions were amplified from genomic DNA by means of the immunoSEQ Assay, a bias-controlled multiplex PCR. In the paper's pipeline: Within the assay, amplification of reference gene primers was used to estimate how many nucleated cells each sample contained. Sequence reads were collapsed and filtered to measure the absolute abundance of every unique TCRbeta CDR3 rearrangement. For each sample, productive Simpson clonality was calculated as the square root of Simpson's diversity index across productive rearrangements. Held by TCRdb, this immuneACCESS table contains in-frame sequences only and omits some clones. Under half of the omission traces to an unresolved V gene where checked; the cause of the rest is unknown. That table furnishes V, J and clone size, whereas the DNA furnished D and trimming. In this sample the table shows approximately 220,000 clones, about 90% of which occur a single time. The top ten clones comprise 3.5% to 4% of the sample.

Here is what the overall study found, with its caveats: Clinical and demographic metadata were provided uncurated, with the amount varying by source and participant.

Rearrangement joined TRBV4-2 to TRBJ1-1; the D gene is possibly TRBD1, with 6 bases matching. Sequencing used PBMCs or T cells enriched from blood (not recorded which). The source is a woman in her thirties with acute COVID-19. The sequence in DNA is TGTGCCAGCAGCCAAGTACTGCGGGGGGCCCGGAACACTGAAGCTTTCTTT. It specifies CASSQVLRGARNTEAFF.